One sample yielded the 26 T cell receptor beta chains listed below, sequenced in a study of blood T cells in healthy people across ages. Primers used in a second PCR of about 6 to 11 cycles were a sample-barcoded 5' primer and a J-beta primer mix. TCRdb recomputed calls from the 5' RACE reads with MiXCR, one row per CDR3 protein. The profile shows roughly 1,000,000 distinct CDR3 sequences, less than 25% of them singletons. The same sample was also studied in work on T cells of mothers and their children.

The sequencing input was blood. These receptors were collected from a girl aged 2-15 years in good health.

V gene TRBV19 combines with J gene TRBJ2-1; D remains unclear. The CDR3 is 15 residues long. Deletions cut 2 bases from V and 6 bases from J, with 14 bases between. Germline loops: CDR1 LNHDA, CDR2 SQIVND (reference sequence). In DNA form, the CDR3 reads TGTGCCAGTAGTATATGGGTGGTAGAGTCCAATGAGCAGTTCTTC. It specifies CASSIWVVESNEQFF.

The chain recombines TRBV29-1 with TRBJ2-3; possibly TRBD2 for D (5 bases). The CDR3 loop spans 12 amino acids. V dropped 4 bases and J dropped 4 bases, with 9 bases sitting between them. Looked up from germline, CDR1 is SQVTM and CDR2 is ANQGSEA. In DNA form, the CDR3 reads TGCAGCGTTGTCTGGGGAGCAGATACGCAGTATTTT. Translated: CSVVWGADTQYF.

This chain links TRBV12-3 or TRBV12-4 with TRBJ2-4; 13 bases match TRBD2. V shed 2 bases and J 0 bases; nucleotides not matched to a gene: 13. The CDR3 consists of 21 residues. CDR3 protein: CASSLIKGTSGNRLAKNIQYF. The CDR3 nucleotides read TGTGCCAGCAGTTTAATAAAAGGGACTAGCGGGAATAGACTAGCCAAAAACATTCAGTACTTC.

V gene TRBV20-1 combines with J gene TRBJ2-1, with 10 nucleotides matching TRBD2. J was trimmed by 4 bases and V by 3 bases; bases with no gene match: 6. The length of the CDR3 is 15 residues. Germline V gene lookup returns CDR1 DFQATT and CDR2 SNEGSKA (reference sequence). The chain's CDR3 is CSARRSGRDYNEQFF. CDR3 nucleotide sequence: TGCAGTGCTAGGCGCAGCGGGAGGGATTACAATGAGCAGTTCTTC.

As to this clonotype: This likely comes from a read error, as the CDR3 has no conserved phenylalanine or tryptophan at its end. The chain uses TRBV6-5 and TRBJ1-1; D call uncertain. Trimming removed 5 bases at V and 0 bases at J, with 10 bases between. The CDR3 runs to 14 residues. CDR1 and CDR2 (germline): MNHEY, SVGAGI. The CDR3 nucleotides read TGTGCCAGCAGTAGGACTGGGTTGAACACTGAAGCTTTCCTT. It codes for CASSRTGLNTEAFL.

This clonotype appeared a few times. For the CDR3, the DNA is TGTGCCAGCAGGGGACAGGGAAGGAACATTCAGTACTTC. It specifies CASRGQGRNIQYF. The chain is built from TRBV25-1 and TRBJ2-4; 9 nucleotides align to TRBD1. The J segment lost 7 bases and the V segment lost 6 bases, leaving 4 bases of the junction unmatched. Germline CDR1 is MGHDK and CDR2 is SYGVNS. The CDR3 is 13 residues long.

V gene TRBV9 combines with J gene TRBJ2-1; TRBD1 aligns across 7 bases. CDR3 length equals 15 residues. The junction had 4 bases not matched to a gene; V was cut back by 0 bases and J by 4 bases. From germline, CDR1 is SGDLS and CDR2 YYNGEE. CDR3 protein: CASSVGGGGYNEQFF. CDR3 DNA: TGTGCCAGCAGCGTAGGAGGGGGCGGATACAATGAGCAGTTCTTC.

The chain carries TRBV7-9 and TRBJ1-4; D is uncertain. V was pared by 5 bases and J by 7 bases, with 14 bases between. The CDR3 has 14 amino acids. The germline CDR1 and CDR2 sequences are SEHNR and FQNEAQ (reference sequence). The CDR3 is CASSPSVGSEKLFF. The CDR3 region has the DNA TGTGCCAGCAGCCCCTCGGTCGGGAGTGAAAAACTGTTTTTT.

This sequence joins TRBV15 and TRBJ2-7; D gene uncertain. The V gene lost 0 bases and the J gene lost 2 bases, with 5 bases spanning the gap. Germline V gene data show CDR1 as LNHNV and CDR2 as YYDKDF (reference sequence). The CDR3 totals 13 residues. The CDR3 coding sequence is TGTGCCACCAGCAGAGATCCCACCTACGAGCAGTACTTC. This gives the protein CATSRDPTYEQYF. The variable domain in full, completed from reference TRBV15 and TRBJ2-7, reads DAMVIQNPRYQVTQFGKPVTLSCSQTLNHNVMYWYQQKSSQAPKLLFHYYDKDFNNEADTPDNFQSRRPNTSFCFLDIRSPGLGDTAMYLCATSRDPTYEQYFGPGTRLTVT.

This chain joins TRBV19 and TRBJ2-2; 9 bases fit TRBD1. The length of the CDR3 is 14 residues. Germline V gives CDR1 LNHDA, CDR2 SQIVND (reference sequence). The CDR3 sequence: CAAAGTGHSGELFF. For the CDR3, the DNA is TGTGCGGCCGCTGGGACAGGGCATTCCGGGGAGCTGTTTTTT.

The V and J genes are TRBV27 and TRBJ2-1, with 10 bases lining up with TRBD2. The J call may be faulty, since TRBJ2-7 better matches the DNA end. The CDR3 has 17 residues. CDR1 is MNHEY and CDR2 is SMNVEV in the germline V gene (reference sequence). The chain's CDR3 is CASSRAKSGRVTYEQYF. The CDR3 DNA is TGTGCCAGCAGTCGGGCGAAGAGCGGGAGGGTAACCTACGAGCAGTACTTC.

V is TRBV5-1 and J is TRBJ1-2; 8 nucleotides line up with TRBD1. Per germline, CDR1 SGHRS and CDR2 YFSETQ. The CDR3 consists of 16 residues. The V and J ends lost 0 bases and 4 bases, in that order; junction bases with no gene match: 8. CDR3: CASSLGTGTGLYGYTF. For the CDR3, the DNA is TGCGCCAGCAGCTTGGGAACCGGGACAGGCCTCTATGGCTACACCTTC. The full variable domain, its missing parts supplied by reference TRBV5-1 and TRBJ1-2, is KAGVTQTPRYLIKTRGQQVTLSCSPISGHRSVSWYQQTPGQGLQFLFEYFSETQRNKGNFPGRFSGRQFSNSRSEMNVSTLELGDSALYLCASSLGTGTGLYGYTFGSGTRLTVV.

The rearrangement uses TRBV6-6 and TRBJ2-5; D gene unclear. CDR1 MNHNY and CDR2 SVGAGI come from the germline V gene (reference sequence). Trimming removed 5 bases at V and 0 bases at J, with 13 bases between. The CDR3 has 15 residues. In DNA form, the CDR3 reads TGTGCCAGCAGTCCGACGGACGGATACCAAGAGACCCAGTACTTC. Translating gives CASSPTDGYQETQYF.

This clonotype was recorded a few times. This chain links TRBV6-5 with TRBJ1-1; no clear D gene. The germline V and J ends were trimmed by 6 bases and 5 bases, with 19 bases remaining between them. The V gene's germline CDR1 is MNHEY and CDR2 SVGAGI. This CDR3 is 15 amino acids long. The CDR3 region has the DNA TGTGCCAGCAGACTCACCCGTGGTTACGGAACTGAAGCTTTCTTT. It codes for CASRLTRGYGTEAFF.

The table lists this clonotype with a few counts. The rearrangement joins TRBV5-1 to TRBJ2-5; 11 positions match TRBD2. Germline loops: CDR1 SGHRS, CDR2 YFSETQ. The CDR3 consists of 16 residues. With 4 bases clipped from V and 7 bases from J, the junction kept 12 bases outside the gene matches. CDR3 sequence: CASSPGLAADWGTQYF. The CDR3 DNA reads as TGCGCCAGCAGCCCGGGACTAGCGGCCGACTGGGGGACCCAGTACTTC. The full variable domain, its missing parts supplied by reference TRBV5-1 and TRBJ2-5, is KAGVTQTPRYLIKTRGQQVTLSCSPISGHRSVSWYQQTPGQGLQFLFEYFSETQRNKGNFPGRFSGRQFSNSRSEMNVSTLELGDSALYLCASSPGLAADWGTQYFGPGTRLLVL.

V gene TRBV11-2 combines with J gene TRBJ2-2; no clear D gene. V gave up 1 base and J gave up 8 bases, with 8 bases separating them. This CDR3 has 13 residues. Germline V gene lookup returns CDR1 SGHAT and CDR2 FQNNGV. CDR3 nucleotides: TGTGCCAGCAGCTTAGTTAGATCGGGGGAGCTGTTTTTT. Its translation is CASSLVRSGELFF.

The chain carries TRBV12-5 and TRBJ2-2; D remains ambiguous. Trimming took off 3 bases at V and 4 bases at J, with 6 bases between the two ends. In germline, CDR1 is LGHNT, CDR2 FRNRAP. This CDR3 spans 13 amino acids. This CDR3 reads CASGFFGTGELFF. CDR3 in DNA: TGTGCTAGTGGTTTCTTCGGCACCGGGGAGCTGTTTTTT.

A few counts support this clonotype. The genes are TRBV10-3 and TRBJ2-5; D uncertain. Germline V gene data show CDR1 as ENHRY and CDR2 as SYGVKD. Trimming removed 3 bases at V and 4 bases at J, with 9 bases between. CDR3 length: 13 amino acids. CDR3 in DNA: TGTGCCATCAGTGACCAGCTCGGAGAGACCCAGTACTTC. Encoded protein: CAISDQLGETQYF.

The rearrangement joins TRBV3-1 to TRBJ1-2; D perhaps matches TRBD1 (6 bases). The CDR3 length is 16 residues. Germline CDR1 and CDR2: LGHDT and YNNKEL (reference sequence). The ends were cut back, 0 bases at V and 8 bases at J, with 19 bases in the middle. The CDR3 region is CASSQDYSEGERGYTF. As DNA, the CDR3 is TGTGCCAGCAGCCAAGACTATTCAGAGGGGGAGCGCGGCTACACCTTC.

The sample holds a few counts of this clonotype. The chain employs TRBV6-2 or TRBV6-3 and TRBJ2-1; 11 bases align to TRBD2. V shed 4 bases and J 10 bases; nucleotides not matched to a gene: 6. Germline CDR1 and CDR2: MNHEY and SVGEGT. The CDR3 extends over 14 amino acids. CDR3 nucleotides: TGTGCCAGCAGTTGGCTAGCGGGGGGTGAGGAGCAGTTCTTC. Residues: CASSWLAGGEEQFF.

In the case of this clonotype: Germline is not matched at one junction end, which may reflect a read error. This chain links TRBV5-1 with TRBJ1-2; no definite D call. The V gene's germline CDR1 is SGHRS and CDR2 YFSETQ. The CDR3 extends over 14 amino acids. CDR3 nucleotides: TGCGCCAGTAGCTTGGCCAAGGGCCGGTCGGGCTACGCCTTC. It codes for CASSLAKGRSGYAF.

This clonotype has just a few counts. The junction differs from germline at one of its ends, possibly a read error. This sequence joins TRBV10-1 and TRBJ2-5; D uncertain. The CDR3 totals 12 residues. Germline CDR1 is WNHNN and CDR2 is SYGVQD (reference sequence). The CDR3 DNA reads TGCGCCAGCAGTGATGGGTGGATAGGGCGGTTCTTC. Encoded protein: CASSDGWIGRFF.

The chain combines TRBV29-1 with TRBJ2-5; TRBD2 matches at 7 bases. Germline V CDR1 and CDR2: SQVTM, ANQGSEA. The CDR3 consists of 16 residues. The junction had 16 bases not matched to a gene; V was cut back by 4 bases and J by 5 bases. The CDR3 sequence: CSVVKIAGVGGETQYF. In DNA, the CDR3 is TGCAGCGTTGTAAAAATTGCGGGAGTGGGAGGGGAGACCCAGTACTTC.

The chain links TRBV29-1 to TRBJ1-3; TRBD1 matches at 8 bases. The CDR3 extends over 16 amino acids. Trimming at V came to 7 bases and at J to 0 bases, leaving 11 bases not matched to a gene. Per germline, CDR1 SQVTM and CDR2 ANQGSEA. The CDR3 nucleotides are TGCAGCGCCATGGAACACAGGGGGTTCTCTGGAAACACCATATATTTT. This codes for CSAMEHRGFSGNTIYF.

This clonotype was counted between two and nine times. The chain is built from TRBV4-1 and TRBJ2-7; tentatively, D is TRBD1 (6 bases). Trimming shortened V by 4 bases and J by 2 bases, and 18 bases separated the two germline ends. The CDR3 totals 16 residues. Germline CDR1 reads MGHRA; CDR2 reads YSYEKL. The CDR3 DNA reads TGCGCCAGCAGCCCCGAAGGGGCAGGGGCTGCCTACGAGCAGTACTTC. Amino acid sequence: CASSPEGAGAAYEQYF.

The chain carries TRBV3-1 and TRBJ2-3; a weak D match, TRBD1 (5 bases). In germline, CDR1 is LGHDT, CDR2 YNNKEL (reference sequence). The CDR3 loop spans 14 amino acids. Trimming removed 1 base from V and 4 bases from J, with 9 bases in between. CDR3 DNA sequence: TGTGCCAGCAGCCAAGTGGGGCGCCCAGATACGCAGTATTTT. Translating gives CASSQVGRPDTQYF.